One sample yielded the 3 T cell receptor beta chains listed below, sequenced in a study of cytomegalovirus exposure and HLA in healthy donors. PCR involved 60 Vbeta and 13 Jbeta primers. The data were produced by immunoSEQ multiplex PCR, yet TCRdb's version contains in-frame clones alone and is incomplete. The table shows tens of thousands of clones, with 60% to 65% occurring only once. Sequencing used PBMCs. The receptors come from a human donor in good health.

This clone occurred a few times. This chain connects TRBV9 to TRBJ1-2; a possible D gene is TRBD1 (6 bases). CDR3 size: 12 residues. The germline CDR1 and CDR2 sequences are SGDLS and YYNGEE. Trimming took 4 bases from V and 5 from J, leaving 9 bases between them. The CDR3 sequence: CASSQTGYGYTF. The CDR3 region has the DNA TGTGCCAGCAGCCAGACAGGATATGGCTACACCTTC.

V usage is TRBV7-2 and J usage is TRBJ1-2; the match to TRBD1 covers 7 bases. Germline V gene sequence: CDR1 SGHTA, CDR2 FQGNSA. This CDR3 region has 16 residues. After removal of 5 bases from V and 4 bases from J, the junction contained 13 bases not matched to a gene. For the CDR3, the DNA is TGTGCCAGCAGCATCGGACAGGTGAGGGACATCTATGGCTACACCTTC. Translated, it gives CASSIGQVRDIYGYTF.

The chain employs TRBV9 and TRBJ2-1; D perhaps matches TRBD1 (6 bases). This CDR3 spans 13 amino acids. CDR1 is SGDLS, CDR2 YYNGEE, per germline. Trimming took off 0 bases at V and 5 bases at J, with 6 bases between the two ends. The CDR3 here is CASSVGQDNEQFF. DNA for the CDR3: TGTGCCAGCAGCGTAGGACAGGACAATGAGCAGTTCTTC.